This TCR beta chain was captured in a study of blood T cell repertoires in COVID-19. Study-wide background: The United States, Italy and Spain were the sources of the acute and convalescent COVID-19 samples.

Unmatched junction bases numbered 2, after V lost 6 bases and J lost 0 bases. CDR1 and CDR2 (germline): MNHEY, SVGAGI. This CDR3 is 13 amino acids long. This clone appeared once. In the authors' workflow: Amplification from reference gene primers served as the basis for estimated nucleated cell counts. Clones were read by immunoSEQ multiplex PCR, and TCRdb kept only the in-frame ones, dropping some. The D gene and trimming were derived from the DNA, and the V and J assignments and clone size from that table. The data contain about 210,000 clones, 88% of them singletons. The sample comprised peripheral blood. This TCR derives from a young man with active or convalescent COVID-19. The genes are TRBV6-5 and TRBJ2-7; 7 bases are shared with TRBD2. CDR3 DNA: TGTGCCAGCAGGCTAGCGGCCTCCTACGAGCAGTACTTC. This codes for CASRLAASYEQYF.